This is a list of T cell receptor beta chains from one sample in a study of monozygotic twins with cystic fibrosis. The data were produced by immunoSEQ multiplex PCR, yet TCRdb's version contains in-frame clones alone and is incomplete. The sample contains about 15,000 clones, roughly 98% of which appear only once. Specimen: blood. These receptors all come from a girl aged 2 to 10 with cystic fibrosis. The CDR3 runs from the conserved cysteine through the conserved F or W. The order of the fields is clone size, V gene, D gene, J gene, CDR3 DNA, CDR3 protein. The D gene is left open where the match is weak. Size values are once, few and many counts, or a class for expanded clones, and some rows have none.

clone_size: -; v_call: TRBV7-2; d_call: TRBD1; j_call: TRBJ2-7; cdr3_nt: TGTGCCAGCAGATCAAGACGGGACAGCCAAACCTACGAGCAGTACTTC; cdr3_aa: CASRSRRDSQTYEQYF
clone_size: -; v_call: TRBV13; d_call: TRBD1; j_call: TRBJ1-3; cdr3_nt: TGTGCCAGCAGCCTTCAGGGGGCGGAAAACACCATATATTTT; cdr3_aa: CASSLQGAENTIYF
clone_size: once; v_call: TRBV7-2; d_call: TRBD2; j_call: TRBJ2-2; cdr3_nt: TGTGCCAGCAGCTTGTTCCCTAGCGGGAACACCGGGGAGCTGTTTTTT; cdr3_aa: CASSLFPSGNTGELFF
clone_size: once; v_call: TRBV30; d_call: TRBD2; j_call: TRBJ2-1; cdr3_nt: TGTGCCTGGGGGAGACTAGCGGCCAATGAGCAGTTCTTC; cdr3_aa: CAWGRLAANEQFF
clone_size: -; v_call: TRBV19; d_call: -; j_call: TRBJ2-2; cdr3_nt: TGTGCCAGTAGCTACAGGGTACAAAGGGCCGGGGAGCTGTTTTTT; cdr3_aa: CASSYRVQRAGELFF
clone_size: -; v_call: TRBV19; d_call: TRBD1; j_call: TRBJ2-3; cdr3_nt: TGTGCCAGTACACAGGGGCCCCTCGAGCCAGATACGCAGTATTTT; cdr3_aa: CASTQGPLEPDTQYF
clone_size: -; v_call: TRBV5-6; d_call: -; j_call: TRBJ2-2; cdr3_nt: TGTGCCAGCAGCTTACGTCGGGGTGGGAACACCGGGGAGCTGTTTTTT; cdr3_aa: CASSLRRGGNTGELFF
clone_size: -; v_call: TRBV19; d_call: -; j_call: TRBJ1-1; cdr3_nt: TGTGCCAGTAGCCAAATAGACAGTTCCGCTGAAGCTTTCTTT; cdr3_aa: CASSQIDSSAEAFF
clone_size: -; v_call: TRBV30; d_call: -; j_call: TRBJ1-2; cdr3_nt: TGTGCCTGGGAAGCGGTTCGGGGGGCGAGAGCTGGCTACACCTTC; cdr3_aa: CAWEAVRGARAGYTF
clone_size: -; v_call: TRBV6-1; d_call: -; j_call: TRBJ2-1; cdr3_nt: TGTGCCAGCAGTGACTGGGGAAGGGATGACAATGAGCAGTTCTTC; cdr3_aa: CASSDWGRDDNEQFF
clone_size: once; v_call: TRBV29-1; d_call: -; j_call: TRBJ1-1; cdr3_nt: TGCAGCGTTATACCAACAGGGAGGGAAGCTTTCTTT; cdr3_aa: CSVIPTGREAFF
clone_size: once; v_call: TRBV28; d_call: -; j_call: TRBJ1-1; cdr3_nt: TGTGCCAGCAGACCGGGACTCCTGAACACTGAAGCTTTCTTT; cdr3_aa: CASRPGLLNTEAFF
clone_size: -; v_call: TRBV2; d_call: -; j_call: TRBJ1-1; cdr3_nt: TGTGCCAGCAGTGAAGATAGGAACACTGAAGCTTTCTTT; cdr3_aa: CASSEDRNTEAFF
clone_size: -; v_call: TRBV18; d_call: -; j_call: TRBJ1-2; cdr3_nt: TGTGCCAGCTCACCACCACCGCCTGGGGGCTACACCTTC; cdr3_aa: CASSPPPPGGYTF
clone_size: -; v_call: TRBV6-5; d_call: -; j_call: TRBJ2-1; cdr3_nt: TGTGCCAGCAGTTACCTCGGGACCGTCCCCAATGAGCAGTTCTTC; cdr3_aa: CASSYLGTVPNEQFF
clone_size: -; v_call: TRBV19; d_call: TRBD2; j_call: TRBJ2-3; cdr3_nt: TGTGCCAGTAGTACGGATAGCGGGACTAACACAGATACGCAGTATTTT; cdr3_aa: CASSTDSGTNTDTQYF
clone_size: few; v_call: TRBV7-8; d_call: -; j_call: TRBJ1-2; cdr3_nt: TGTGCCAGCACCAGTCTTTTAGAGGGGGATGGCTACACCTTC; cdr3_aa: CASTSLLEGDGYTF
clone_size: -; v_call: TRBV5-1; d_call: -; j_call: TRBJ2-5; cdr3_nt: TGCGCCAGCAGCTCTTGGGAGACCCAGTACTTC; cdr3_aa: CASSSWETQYF
clone_size: -; v_call: TRBV7-2; d_call: TRBD1; j_call: TRBJ2-3; cdr3_nt: TGTGCCAGCAGCTTTTCGACAGGGAGCACAGATACGCAGTATTTT; cdr3_aa: CASSFSTGSTDTQYF
clone_size: -; v_call: TRBV11-2; d_call: TRBD1; j_call: TRBJ2-7; cdr3_nt: TGTGCCAGCAGCGTGGGACAGGGACTCGAGCAGTACTTC; cdr3_aa: CASSVGQGLEQYF
clone_size: -; v_call: TRBV6-5; d_call: -; j_call: TRBJ1-1; cdr3_nt: TGTGCCAGCAGCCCACATCTGACAGGGAACACTGAAGCTTTCTTT; cdr3_aa: CASSPHLTGNTEAFF
clone_size: once; v_call: TRBV5-5; d_call: TRBD1; j_call: TRBJ2-7; cdr3_nt: TGTGCCAGCAGCTTCCCAGGGGGCAGGAGCTCCTACGAGCAGTACTTC; cdr3_aa: CASSFPGGRSSYEQYF
clone_size: -; v_call: TRBV7-8; d_call: TRBD2; j_call: TRBJ2-2; cdr3_nt: TGTGCCAGCACCCCCCACTTAGCGGGAGGGGTCGGGGAGCTGTTTTTT; cdr3_aa: CASTPHLAGGVGELFF
clone_size: -; v_call: TRBV5-1; d_call: TRBD2; j_call: TRBJ2-1; cdr3_nt: TGCGCCAGCAGCTTCCCTAGCGGGAGCTACAATGAGCAGTTCTTC; cdr3_aa: CASSFPSGSYNEQFF
clone_size: -; v_call: TRBV13; d_call: -; j_call: TRBJ2-1; cdr3_nt: TGTGCCAGCAGCTTAGATCCGGGCAGGGGTGGGCACAATGAGCAGTTCTTC; cdr3_aa: CASSLDPGRGGHNEQFF
clone_size: -; v_call: TRBV7-9; d_call: TRBD2; j_call: TRBJ2-2; cdr3_nt: TGTGCCAGCAGCTTAGGGACTAGCGGACACACCGGGGAGCTGTTTTTT; cdr3_aa: CASSLGTSGHTGELFF
clone_size: -; v_call: TRBV7-8; d_call: -; j_call: TRBJ2-7; cdr3_nt: TGTGCCAGCAGCGGGCGACAGTACGAGCAGTACTTC; cdr3_aa: CASSGRQYEQYF
clone_size: -; v_call: TRBV19; d_call: -; j_call: TRBJ2-3; cdr3_nt: TGTGCCAGTAGTATAGATCGGTGGAATACGCAGTATTTT; cdr3_aa: CASSIDRWNTQYF
clone_size: -; v_call: TRBV10-1; d_call: -; j_call: TRBJ2-7; cdr3_nt: TGCGCCAGCAGCGGGGAGTTCTACGAGCAGTACTTC; cdr3_aa: CASSGEFYEQYF
clone_size: -; v_call: TRBV29-1; d_call: -; j_call: TRBJ2-7; cdr3_nt: TGCAGCGTTGTTGGTATTGGATTGGAGCAGTACTTC; cdr3_aa: CSVVGIGLEQYF
clone_size: -; v_call: TRBV10-1; d_call: -; j_call: TRBJ2-1; cdr3_nt: TGCGCCAGCAGTGAAAGCGGGTATGAGCAGTTCTTC; cdr3_aa: CASSESGYEQFF
clone_size: -; v_call: TRBV29-1; d_call: -; j_call: TRBJ2-3; cdr3_nt: TGCAGCGTTGCCAGGGTTGGCACAGATACGCAGTATTTT; cdr3_aa: CSVARVGTDTQYF
clone_size: -; v_call: TRBV4-3; d_call: -; j_call: TRBJ2-1; cdr3_nt: TGCGCCAGCAGCCAAGATCGGACCCGGGGAAGGGAGCAGTTCTTC; cdr3_aa: CASSQDRTRGREQFF
clone_size: -; v_call: TRBV27; d_call: -; j_call: TRBJ2-6; cdr3_nt: TGTGCCAGCAGTCCCGCCCTAAGAAGCTCTGGGGCCAACGTCCTGACTTTC; cdr3_aa: CASSPALRSSGANVLTF
clone_size: -; v_call: TRBV21-1; d_call: -; j_call: TRBJ1-1; cdr3_nt: TGTGCCAGCAGCGGTCAAGGAAACACTGAAGCTTTCTTT; cdr3_aa: CASSGQGNTEAFF
clone_size: -; v_call: TRBV5-6; d_call: -; j_call: TRBJ1-2; cdr3_nt: TGTGCCAGCAGCTCAGCCCTTAGCTACACCTTC; cdr3_aa: CASSSALSYTF
clone_size: -; v_call: TRBV6-1; d_call: TRBD1; j_call: TRBJ2-7; cdr3_nt: TGTGCCAGCAGTGAAGAGGGTTGGACAGGTTCGTCCTACGAGCAGTACTTC; cdr3_aa: CASSEEGWTGSSYEQYF
clone_size: -; v_call: TRBV5-1; d_call: -; j_call: TRBJ2-5; cdr3_nt: TGCGCCAGCAGCTTGGGCGGGTCGTGGTTCCAAGAGACCCAGTACTTC; cdr3_aa: CASSLGGSWFQETQYF
clone_size: -; v_call: TRBV19; d_call: TRBD1; j_call: TRBJ2-7; cdr3_nt: TGTGCCAGTAGCTCCGGGACAGGGGGCTACGAGCAGTACTTC; cdr3_aa: CASSSGTGGYEQYF
clone_size: -; v_call: TRBV7-9; d_call: -; j_call: TRBJ2-2; cdr3_nt: TGTGCCAGCAGCCCCACCCCGGCGGAGAACACCGGGGAGCTGTTTTTT; cdr3_aa: CASSPTPAENTGELFF
clone_size: -; v_call: TRBV7-9; d_call: TRBD2; j_call: TRBJ2-7; cdr3_nt: TGTGCCAGCAGCTTAGACCTAGCGGGAGGCAATTCCTACGAGCAGTACTTC; cdr3_aa: CASSLDLAGGNSYEQYF
clone_size: -; v_call: TRBV27; d_call: TRBD1; j_call: TRBJ1-2; cdr3_nt: TGTGCCAGCAGTTTAGGTGCAGGGGGCGGGGCCTATGGCTACACCTTC; cdr3_aa: CASSLGAGGGAYGYTF
clone_size: -; v_call: TRBV5-1; d_call: TRBD1; j_call: TRBJ2-7; cdr3_nt: TGCGCCAGCAGCCCACAGGGGAACTACGAGCAGTACTTC; cdr3_aa: CASSPQGNYEQYF